What follows is one T cell receptor beta chain and its context. Antigen unknown. This sample stems from a study of T cell responses to AZD1222 COVID-19 vaccine. Whole-study results and caveats: Among vaccine-associated CD4 TCRs, coverage spanned spike, with dominance at 160-218 and 743-854.

Sequencing used immunoSEQ multiplex PCR; TCRdb keeps in-frame clones, though not all of them. Counted here are 110,000 to 150,000 clones, approximately 90% occurring once; the ten biggest clones make up around 5%. The CDR3 length is 13 residues. V lost 2 bases, J lost 8 bases, and 12 bases lay in between. CDR1 and CDR2 (germline): MRHNA, SNTAGT. The rearrangement uses TRBV6-4 and TRBJ1-1; tentatively, D is TRBD1 (6 bases). The sequence derives from an adult in good health. This specimen was peripheral blood, taken on day 0 of AZD1222 vaccination. This CDR3 reads CASSDGRGQEAFF. The CDR3 nucleotides read TGTGCCAGCAGTGACGGAAGGGGACAAGAAGCTTTCTTT.